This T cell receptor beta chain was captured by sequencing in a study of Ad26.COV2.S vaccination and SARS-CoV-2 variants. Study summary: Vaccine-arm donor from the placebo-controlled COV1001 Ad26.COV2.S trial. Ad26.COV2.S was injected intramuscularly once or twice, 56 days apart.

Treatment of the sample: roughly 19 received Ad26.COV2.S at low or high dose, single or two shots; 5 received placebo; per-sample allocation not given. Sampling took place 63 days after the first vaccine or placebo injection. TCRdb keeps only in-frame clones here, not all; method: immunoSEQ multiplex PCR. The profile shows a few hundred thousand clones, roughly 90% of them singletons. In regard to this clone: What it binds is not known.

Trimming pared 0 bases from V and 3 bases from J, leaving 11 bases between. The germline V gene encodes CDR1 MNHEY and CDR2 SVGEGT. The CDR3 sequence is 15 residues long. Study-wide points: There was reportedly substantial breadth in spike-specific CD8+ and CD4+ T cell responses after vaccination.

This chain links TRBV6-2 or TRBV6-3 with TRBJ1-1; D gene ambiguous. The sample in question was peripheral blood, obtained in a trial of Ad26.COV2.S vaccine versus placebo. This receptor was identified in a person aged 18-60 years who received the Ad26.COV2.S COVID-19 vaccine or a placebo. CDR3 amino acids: CASSYSPREDTEAFF. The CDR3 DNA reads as TGTGCCAGCAGTTACTCGCCGAGGGAGGACACTGAAGCTTTCTTT.